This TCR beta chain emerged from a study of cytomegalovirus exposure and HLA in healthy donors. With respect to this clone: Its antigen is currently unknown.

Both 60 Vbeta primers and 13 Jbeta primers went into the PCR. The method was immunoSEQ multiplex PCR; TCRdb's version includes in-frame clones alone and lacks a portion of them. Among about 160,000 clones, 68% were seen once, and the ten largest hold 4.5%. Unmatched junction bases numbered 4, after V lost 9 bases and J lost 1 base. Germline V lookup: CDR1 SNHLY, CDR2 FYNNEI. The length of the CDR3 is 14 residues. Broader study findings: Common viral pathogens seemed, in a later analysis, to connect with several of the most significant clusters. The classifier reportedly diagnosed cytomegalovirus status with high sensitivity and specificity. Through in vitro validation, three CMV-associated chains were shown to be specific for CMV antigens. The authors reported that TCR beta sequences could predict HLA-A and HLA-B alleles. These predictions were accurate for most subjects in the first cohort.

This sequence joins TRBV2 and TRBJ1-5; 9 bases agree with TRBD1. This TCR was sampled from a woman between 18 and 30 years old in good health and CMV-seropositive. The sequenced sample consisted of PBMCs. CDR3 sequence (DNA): TGTGCCAGTAACGACAGGGGGAGCAATCAGCCCCAGCATTTT. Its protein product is CASNDRGSNQPQHF. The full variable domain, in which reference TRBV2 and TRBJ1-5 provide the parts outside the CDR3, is EPEVTQTPSHQVTQMGQEVILRCVPISNHLYFYWYRQILGQKVEFLVSFYNNEISEKSEIFDDQFSVERPDGSNFTLKIRSTKLEDSAMYFCASNDRGSNQPQHFGDGTRLSIL.